This T cell receptor beta chain was sequenced during a study of beta chain features in type 1 diabetes. Purity (above 95%) was reached by all sorted populations. CDR3 size: 14 residues. The germline gives CDR1 SGHRS, CDR2 YFSETQ. V dropped 4 bases and J dropped 6; count of bases not matched to a gene: 10. Concerning this clone: Its antigen is currently unknown.

Findings of the study overall: A greater similarity of naive, central memory and Treg TCRB repertoires was seen among patients than among healthy donors. Type 1 diabetes patients showed fewer insertions and more deletions at VDJ junctions. Moderate yet significant TCRB CDR3 shortening was seen in Type 1 diabetes patients in all four CD4+ subsets.

Expressed TCRB transcripts were sequenced because the entire RNA isolate underwent reverse transcription. Clones were read by immunoSEQ multiplex PCR, and TCRdb kept only the in-frame ones, dropping some. The sample includes about 230,000 clones, over 7.5% of them seen just once. The rearrangement links TRBV5-1 to TRBJ2-7; TRBD1 aligns across 7 bases. Sequenced sample: naive CD4+ T cells from blood. This receptor was obtained from a woman aged 18 to 35 in good health. The CDR3 bases are TGCGCCAGCAGCGGAACCGGGACAGCCGCCGAGCAGTACTTC. Its protein product is CASSGTGTAAEQYF.